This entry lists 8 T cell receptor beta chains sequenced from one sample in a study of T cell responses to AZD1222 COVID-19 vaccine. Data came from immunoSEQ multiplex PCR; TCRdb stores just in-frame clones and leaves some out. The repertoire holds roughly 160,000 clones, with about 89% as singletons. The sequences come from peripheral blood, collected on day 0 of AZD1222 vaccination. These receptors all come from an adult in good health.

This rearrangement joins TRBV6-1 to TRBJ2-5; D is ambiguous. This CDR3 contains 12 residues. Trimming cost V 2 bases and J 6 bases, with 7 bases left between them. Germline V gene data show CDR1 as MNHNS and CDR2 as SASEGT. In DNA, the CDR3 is TGTGCCAGCAGTGAATACGAGCAGACCCAGTACTTC. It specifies CASSEYEQTQYF.

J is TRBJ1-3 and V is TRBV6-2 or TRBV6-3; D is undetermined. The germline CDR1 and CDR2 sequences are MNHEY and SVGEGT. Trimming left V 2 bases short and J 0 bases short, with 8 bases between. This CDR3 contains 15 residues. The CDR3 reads CASSYAENSGNTIYF. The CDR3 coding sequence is TGTGCCAGCAGTTACGCAGAGAACTCTGGAAACACCATATATTTT.

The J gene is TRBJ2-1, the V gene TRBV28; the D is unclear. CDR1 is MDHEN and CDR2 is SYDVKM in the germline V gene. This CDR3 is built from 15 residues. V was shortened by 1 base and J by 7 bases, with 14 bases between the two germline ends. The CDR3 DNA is TGTGCCAGCAGTTTATATGGCTTCGGTATGAATGAGCAGTTCTTC. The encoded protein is CASSLYGFGMNEQFF.

The CDR3 region is CASSPGHLNSYEQYF. As DNA, the CDR3 is TGTGCCAGCAGTCCCGGACACTTGAATTCCTACGAGCAGTACTTC. The V gene is TRBV28, the J gene TRBJ2-7; perhaps TRBD1 as D (5 bases). Between the trimmed V and J ends, which lost 5 bases and 1 base, there was a span of 15 bases. From germline, CDR1 is MDHEN and CDR2 SYDVKM. The CDR3 loop spans 15 amino acids.

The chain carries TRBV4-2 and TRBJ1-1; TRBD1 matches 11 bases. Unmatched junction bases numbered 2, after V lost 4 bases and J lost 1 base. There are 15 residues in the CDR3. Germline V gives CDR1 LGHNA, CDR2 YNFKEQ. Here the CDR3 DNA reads TGTGCCAGCAGCCCCGGGACAGGGGGGAACACTGAAGCTTTCTTT. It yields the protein CASSPGTGGNTEAFF.

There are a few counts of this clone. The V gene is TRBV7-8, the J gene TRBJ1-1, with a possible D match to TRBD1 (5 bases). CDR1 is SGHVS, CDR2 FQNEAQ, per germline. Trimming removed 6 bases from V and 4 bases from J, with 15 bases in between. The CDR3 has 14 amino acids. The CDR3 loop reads CASRRAGEVTEAFF. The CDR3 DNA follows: TGTGCCAGCAGGCGGGCGGGGGAGGTCACTGAAGCTTTCTTT. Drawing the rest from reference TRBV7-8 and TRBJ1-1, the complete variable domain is GAGVSQSPRYKVAKRGQDVALRCDPISGHVSLFWYQQALGQGPEFLTYFQNEAQLDKSGLPSDRFFAERPEGSVSTLKIQRTQQEDSAVYLCASRRAGEVTEAFFGQGTRLTVV.

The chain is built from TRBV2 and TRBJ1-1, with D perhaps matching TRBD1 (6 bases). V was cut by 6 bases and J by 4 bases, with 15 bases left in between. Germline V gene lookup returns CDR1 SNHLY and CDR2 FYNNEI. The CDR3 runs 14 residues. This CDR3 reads CASRATGIGTEAFF. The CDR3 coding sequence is TGTGCCAGCAGGGCTACAGGGATCGGCACTGAAGCTTTCTTT.

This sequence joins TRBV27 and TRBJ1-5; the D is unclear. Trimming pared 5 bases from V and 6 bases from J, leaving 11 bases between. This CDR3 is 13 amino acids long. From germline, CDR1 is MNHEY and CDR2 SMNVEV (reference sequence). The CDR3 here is CASSQEGIQPQHF. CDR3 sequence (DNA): TGTGCCAGCAGTCAAGAAGGTATTCAGCCCCAGCATTTT.